Listed below are T cell receptor beta chains from one sample, sequenced in a study of T cells in Graves' hyperthyroidism and ophthalmopathy. TCRdb passed the multiplex PCR reads through MiXCR, listing each CDR3 protein once. The sample lists about 480,000 distinct CDR3 sequences; approximately 22% were seen once. The sample was blood. Source of these receptors: a woman between 65 and 79 years old with Graves' ophthalmopathy. The CDR3 runs from the conserved cysteine through the conserved F or W. The D gene is left open where the match is weak. Expanded clones get a size class; other rows say once, few or many, or leave the size out.

V gene	J gene	clone size	D gene	CDR3 protein	CDR3 DNA
TRBV7-2	TRBJ1-2	-	TRBD1	CASSSRDRGPFYGYTF	TGTGCCAGCAGCTCCCGGGACAGGGGTCCTTTCTATGGCTACACCTTC
TRBV5-1	TRBJ1-1	-	-	CASSQRGGTEAFF	TGCGCCAGCAGCCAGAGGGGTGGCACTGAAGCTTTCTTT
TRBV28	TRBJ2-7	many	TRBD2	CASITGLGANEQYF	TGTGCCAGCATTACCGGACTAGGGGCCAACGAGCAGTACTTC
TRBV28	TRBJ1-5	-	-	CASAQVYQPQHF	TGTGCCAGCGCGCAGGTGTATCAGCCCCAGCATTTT
TRBV10-3	TRBJ2-7	-	-	CAFSVSGANYEQYF	TGTGCCTTCAGTGTCTCAGGGGCGAATTACGAGCAGTACTTC
TRBV11-2	TRBJ1-2	few	-	CASSLVARRVGYTF	TGTGCCAGCAGCTTAGTAGCGCGTCGGGTTGGCTACACCTTC
TRBV16	TRBJ1-1	few	-	CASSPREGWNTEAFF	TGTGCCAGCAGCCCTCGTGAGGGGTGGAACACTGAAGCTTTCTTT
TRBV6-1	TRBJ1-1	few	TRBD1	CATERGLGTEAFF	TGTGCCACCGAAAGGGGGCTCGGCACTGAAGCTTTCTTT
TRBV12-3/TRBV12-4	TRBJ1-1	many	-	CASSGTLNTEAFF	TGTGCCAGCAGCGGGACGTTGAACACTGAAGCTTTCTTT
TRBV18	TRBJ1-1	-	TRBD1	CASSPSNTGANTEAFF	TGTGCCAGCTCACCGAGCAACACAGGGGCGAACACTGAAGCTTTCTTT
TRBV27	TRBJ1-1	many	-	CASSSSGRTEAFF	TGTGCCAGCAGTTCCTCTGGGAGGACTGAAGCTTTCTTT
TRBV7-9	TRBJ2-5	-	-	CASSLPGKVWETQYF	TGTGCCAGCAGCCTCCCGGGCAAGGTCTGGGAGACCCAGTACTTC
TRBV7-3	TRBJ2-1	many	TRBD2	CASSLIAGGIYNEQFF	TGTGCCAGCAGCTTAATCGCGGGAGGGATCTACAATGAGCAGTTCTTC
TRBV20-1	TRBJ2-2	-	-	CSASPGVTGELFF	TGCAGTGCCAGTCCGGGGGTCACCGGGGAGCTGTTTTTT
TRBV3-1	TRBJ1-6	few	TRBD1	CASSQGGGAGNSPLHF	TGTGCCAGCAGCCAAGGAGGGGGCGCGGGGAATTCACCCCTCCACTTT
TRBV5-1	TRBJ1-2	-	TRBD1	CASSPRQGSLSGYTF	TGCGCCAGCAGCCCCCGACAGGGGAGCCTGTCTGGCTACACCTTC
TRBV6-2/TRBV6-3	TRBJ1-2	-	-	CASSYGGTGGYTF	TGTGCCAGCAGTTATGGGGGAACAGGGGGCTACACCTTC
TRBV28	TRBJ1-6	many	-	CASSQTNNSPLHF	TGTGCCAGCAGCCAAACAAATAATTCACCCCTCCACTTT
TRBV7-9	TRBJ2-7	-	-	CASRGEAPTSYEQYF	TGTGCCAGCAGAGGGGAGGCCCCTACGTCCTACGAGCAGTACTTC
TRBV20-1	TRBJ2-2	-	TRBD2	CSVPGRTSGPNTGELFF	TGCAGTGTCCCGGGCCGGACTAGCGGACCTAACACCGGGGAGCTGTTTTTT
TRBV7-2	TRBJ2-1	few	-	CASSPGLPSYNEQFF	TGTGCCAGCAGCCCGGGACTTCCATCCTACAATGAGCAGTTCTTC
TRBV7-9	TRBJ2-2	-	TRBD2	CASSVGLAEANTGELFF	TGTGCCAGCAGCGTCGGACTAGCGGAGGCGAACACCGGGGAGCTGTTTTTT
TRBV5-1	TRBJ2-1	few	TRBD2	CASSSPSGRLNEQFF	TGCGCCAGCAGCTCACCTAGCGGCAGACTTAATGAGCAGTTCTTC
TRBV29-1	TRBJ2-3	few	-	CSVQDTQYF	TGCAGCGTTCAGGATACGCAGTATTTT
TRBV30	TRBJ1-3	-	-	CACPKPGHSGNTIYF	TGTGCCTGCCCGAAACCCGGCCACTCTGGAAACACCATATATTTT
TRBV28	TRBJ2-7	-	-	CASSGSGPVSYEQYF	TGTGCCAGCAGTGGATCCGGGCCTGTCTCCTACGAGCAGTACTTC
TRBV28	TRBJ2-1	many	TRBD1	CASIRQGLNEQFF	TGTGCCAGCATACGACAGGGGCTCAATGAGCAGTTCTTC
TRBV6-6	TRBJ1-1	many	-	CASSYSRVNTEAFF	TGTGCCAGCAGTTACTCACGAGTGAACACTGAAGCTTTCTTT
TRBV7-6	TRBJ2-2	-	-	CASSPIYGEVTGELFF	TGTGCCAGCAGCCCAATCTACGGGGAGGTCACCGGGGAGCTGTTTTTT
TRBV29-1	TRBJ1-1	-	-	CSVERHIRFSTEAFF	TGCAGCGTTGAGAGGCATATAAGGTTCAGCACTGAAGCTTTCTTT
TRBV25-1	TRBJ1-5	-	TRBD1	CASSGGQVGQPQHF	TGTGCCAGCAGTGGCGGACAGGTGGGTCAGCCCCAGCATTTT
TRBV3-1	TRBJ2-1	few	TRBD1	CASSSKGTAHNEQFF	TGTGCCAGCAGCTCAAAGGGGACAGCACACAATGAGCAGTTCTTC
TRBV11-3	TRBJ2-2	few	-	CASSLDPGVGELFF	TGTGCCAGCAGCTTAGATCCAGGGGTCGGGGAGCTGTTTTTT
TRBV19	TRBJ1-5	many	TRBD1	CASRDRGNQPQHF	TGTGCCAGCAGGGACAGGGGCAATCAGCCCCAGCATTTT
TRBV20-1	TRBJ2-7	few	TRBD1	CSARAPGQGHEQYF	TGCAGTGCCCGGGCCCCGGGACAGGGGCACGAGCAGTACTTC
TRBV27	TRBJ2-3	once	-	CASSPPNGASTDTQYF	TGTGCCAGCAGCCCACCTAACGGGGCTAGCACAGATACGCAGTATTTT
TRBV7-3	TRBJ1-1	few	-	CASSTTGTANTEAFF	TGTGCCAGCAGCACCACCGGGACGGCAAATACTGAAGCTTTCTTT
TRBV4-1	TRBJ2-2	-	TRBD1	CASSQRDRAGELFF	TGCGCCAGCAGCCAACGGGACAGGGCCGGGGAGCTGTTTTTT
TRBV7-6	TRBJ2-5	few	-	CASSPGVSGLSQETQYF	TGTGCCAGCAGCCCGGGGGTAAGCGGACTCAGCCAAGAGACCCAGTACTTC
TRBV5-6	TRBJ2-3	few	-	CASSLYVEEWPPADTQYF	TGTGCCAGCAGCTTGTATGTCGAGGAATGGCCCCCCGCAGATACGCAGTATTTT
TRBV15	TRBJ2-4	-	-	CATSRGGSVLKNIQYF	TGTGCCACCAGTAGAGGGGGGTCGGTCCTGAAAAACATTCAGTACTTC
TRBV28	TRBJ1-2	few	-	CASSLSQRWQWGGYTF	TGTGCCAGCAGTTTATCACAGCGCTGGCAGTGGGGTGGCTACACCTTC
TRBV7-9	TRBJ1-4	few	TRBD1	CASSLGTGLNEKLFF	TGTGCCAGCAGCTTAGGGACAGGCCTTAATGAAAAACTGTTTTTT